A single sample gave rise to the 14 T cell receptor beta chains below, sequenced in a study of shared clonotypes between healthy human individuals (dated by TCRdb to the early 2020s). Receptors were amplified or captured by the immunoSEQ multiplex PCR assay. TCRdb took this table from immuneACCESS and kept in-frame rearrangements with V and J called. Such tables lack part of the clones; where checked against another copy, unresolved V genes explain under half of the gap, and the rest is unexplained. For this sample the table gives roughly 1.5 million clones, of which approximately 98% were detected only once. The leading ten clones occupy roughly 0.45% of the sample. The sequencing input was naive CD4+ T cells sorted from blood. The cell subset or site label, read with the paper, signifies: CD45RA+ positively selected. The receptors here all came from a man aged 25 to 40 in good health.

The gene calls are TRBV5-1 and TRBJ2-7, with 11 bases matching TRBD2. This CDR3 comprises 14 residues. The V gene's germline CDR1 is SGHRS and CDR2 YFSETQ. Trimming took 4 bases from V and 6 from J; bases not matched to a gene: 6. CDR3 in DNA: TGCGCCAGCAGCCCTAGCGGGAGGTACGGCGAGCAGTACTTC. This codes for CASSPSGRYGEQYF.

DNA of the CDR3: TGCGCCAGCAGCCAAGAATCCGGGACTTGGTACGAGCAGTACTTC. The encoded protein is CASSQESGTWYEQYF. The chain recombines TRBV4-3 with TRBJ2-7, with D perhaps TRBD2 (6 bases). The V gene's germline CDR1 is LGHNA and CDR2 YSLEER. V lost 0 bases, J lost 4 bases, and 13 bases lay in between. This CDR3 contains 15 residues.

Here the CDR3 reads CASSLVGTSDSYEQYF. DNA for the CDR3: TGTGCCAGCAGCTTAGTTGGGACTAGCGACTCCTACGAGCAGTACTTC. This chain links TRBV7-2 with TRBJ2-7; 10 bases are shared with TRBD2. Germline CDR1 reads SGHTA; CDR2 reads FQGNSA. The CDR3 length is 16 residues. Trimming at V came to 1 base and at J to 0 bases, leaving 3 bases not matched to a gene.

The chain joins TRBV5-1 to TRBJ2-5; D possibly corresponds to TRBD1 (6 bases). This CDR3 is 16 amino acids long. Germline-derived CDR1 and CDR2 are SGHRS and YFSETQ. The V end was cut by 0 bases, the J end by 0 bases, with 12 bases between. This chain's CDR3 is CASSLVGAAYQETQYF. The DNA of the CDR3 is TGCGCCAGCAGCTTGGTGGGGGCGGCGTACCAAGAGACCCAGTACTTC.

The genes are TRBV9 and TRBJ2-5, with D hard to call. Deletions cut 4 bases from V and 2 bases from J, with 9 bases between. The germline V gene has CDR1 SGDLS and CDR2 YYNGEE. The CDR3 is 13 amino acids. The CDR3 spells CASSRGEQETQYF. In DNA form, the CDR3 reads TGTGCCAGCAGCCGAGGAGAGCAAGAGACCCAGTACTTC.

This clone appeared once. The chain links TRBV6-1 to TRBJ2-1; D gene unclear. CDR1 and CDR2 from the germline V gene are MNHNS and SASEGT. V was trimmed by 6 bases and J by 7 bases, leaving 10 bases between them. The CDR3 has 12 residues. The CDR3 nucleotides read TGTGCCAGCAGGGCCTTTGGGAATGAGCAGTTCTTC. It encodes CASRAFGNEQFF.

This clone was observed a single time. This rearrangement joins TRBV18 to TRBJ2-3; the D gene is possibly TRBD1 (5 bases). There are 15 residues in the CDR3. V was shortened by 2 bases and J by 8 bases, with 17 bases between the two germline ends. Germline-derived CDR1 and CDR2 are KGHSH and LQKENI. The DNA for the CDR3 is TGTGCCAGCTCACCATTAGGGGATAGGGCCGTTACGCAGTATTTT. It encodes CASSPLGDRAVTQYF.

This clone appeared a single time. The CDR3 reads CASSLRWNYGYTF. Written as DNA, the CDR3 is TGTGCCAGTAGTCTCCGTTGGAACTATGGCTACACCTTC. The chain joins TRBV19 to TRBJ1-2; no clear D. The CDR3 spans 13 residues. The V gene's germline CDR1 is LNHDA and CDR2 SQIVND (reference sequence). V was trimmed by 5 bases and J by 2 bases, leaving 9 bases between them.

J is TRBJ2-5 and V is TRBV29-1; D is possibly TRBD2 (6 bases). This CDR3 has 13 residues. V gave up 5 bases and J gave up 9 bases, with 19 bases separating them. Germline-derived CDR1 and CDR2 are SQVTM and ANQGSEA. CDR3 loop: CSVFWTVPGAQYF. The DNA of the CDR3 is TGCAGCGTTTTTTGGACGGTACCGGGGGCCCAGTACTTC.

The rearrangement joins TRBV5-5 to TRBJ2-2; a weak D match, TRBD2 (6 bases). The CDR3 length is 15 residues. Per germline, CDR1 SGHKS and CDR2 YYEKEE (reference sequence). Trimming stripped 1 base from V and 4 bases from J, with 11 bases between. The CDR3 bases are TGTGCCAGCAGCTTGAGGGGAGGTGGCACCGGGGAGCTGTTTTTT. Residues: CASSLRGGGTGELFF. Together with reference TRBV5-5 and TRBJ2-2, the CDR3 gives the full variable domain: DAGVTQSPTHLIKTRGQQVTLRCSPISGHKSVSWYQQVLGQGPQFIFQYYEKEERGRGNFPDRFSARQFPNYSSELNVNALLLGDSALYLCASSLRGGGTGELFFGEGSRLTVL.

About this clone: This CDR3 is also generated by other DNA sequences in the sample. The CDR3 loop is CASRSYEQYF. The DNA of the CDR3 is TGTGCCAGCAGGTCCTACGAGCAGTACTTC. V is TRBV2 and J is TRBJ2-7; no reliable D call. Trimming shortened V by 6 bases and J by 1 base, and 1 base separated the two germline ends. Germline V lookup: CDR1 SNHLY, CDR2 FYNNEI. The CDR3 is 10 residues long.

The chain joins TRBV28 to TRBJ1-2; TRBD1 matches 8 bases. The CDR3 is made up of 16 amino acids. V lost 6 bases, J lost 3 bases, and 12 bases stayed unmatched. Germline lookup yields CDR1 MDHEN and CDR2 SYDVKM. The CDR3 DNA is TGTGCCAGCAGACCAACTCGGACAGGGAGGGACTATGGCTACACCTTC. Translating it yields CASRPTRTGRDYGYTF.

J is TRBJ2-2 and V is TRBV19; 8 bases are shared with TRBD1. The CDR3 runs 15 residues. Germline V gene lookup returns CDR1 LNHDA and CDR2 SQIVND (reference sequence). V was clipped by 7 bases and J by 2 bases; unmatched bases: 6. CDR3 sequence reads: CASTSTGVNTGELFF. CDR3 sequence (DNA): TGTGCCAGTACCTCGACAGGGGTCAACACCGGGGAGCTGTTTTTT.

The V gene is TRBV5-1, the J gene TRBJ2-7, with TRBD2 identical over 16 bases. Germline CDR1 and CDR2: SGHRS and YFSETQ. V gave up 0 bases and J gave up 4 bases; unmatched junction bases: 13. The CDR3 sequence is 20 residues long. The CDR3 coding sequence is TGCGCCAGCAGCTTGGCCTCCGGGACTAGCGGGAGGGTCGGGCCATACGAGCAGTACTTC. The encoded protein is CASSLASGTSGRVGPYEQYF.